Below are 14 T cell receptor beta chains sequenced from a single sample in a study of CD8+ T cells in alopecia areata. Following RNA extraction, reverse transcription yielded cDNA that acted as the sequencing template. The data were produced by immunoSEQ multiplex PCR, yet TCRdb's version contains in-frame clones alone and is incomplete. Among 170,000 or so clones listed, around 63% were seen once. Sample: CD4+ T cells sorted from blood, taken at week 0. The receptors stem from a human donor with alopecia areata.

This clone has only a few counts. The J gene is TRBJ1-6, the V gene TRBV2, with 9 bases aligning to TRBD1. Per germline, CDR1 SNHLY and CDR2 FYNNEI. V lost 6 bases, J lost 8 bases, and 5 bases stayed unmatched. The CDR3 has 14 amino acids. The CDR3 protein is CASRYRDRDSPLHF. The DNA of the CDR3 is TGTGCCAGCAGGTACCGGGACAGGGATTCACCCCTCCACTTT. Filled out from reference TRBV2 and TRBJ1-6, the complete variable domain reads EPEVTQTPSHQVTQMGQEVILRCVPISNHLYFYWYRQILGQKVEFLVSFYNNEISEKSEIFDDQFSVERPDGSNFTLKIRSTKLEDSAMYFCASRYRDRDSPLHFGNGTRLTVT.

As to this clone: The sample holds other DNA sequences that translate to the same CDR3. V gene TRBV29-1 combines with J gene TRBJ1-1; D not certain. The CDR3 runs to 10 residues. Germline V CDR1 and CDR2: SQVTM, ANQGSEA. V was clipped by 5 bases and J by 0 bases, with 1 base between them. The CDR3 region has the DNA TGCAGCGTTTTGAACACTGAAGCTTTCTTT. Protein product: CSVLNTEAFF.

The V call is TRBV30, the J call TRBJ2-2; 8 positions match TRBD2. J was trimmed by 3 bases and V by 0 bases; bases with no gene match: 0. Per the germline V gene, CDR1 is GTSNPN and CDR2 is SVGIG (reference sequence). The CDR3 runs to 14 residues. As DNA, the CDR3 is TGTGCCTGGAGTGTACTAGCGGACACCGGGGAGCTGTTTTTT. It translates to CAWSVLADTGELFF.

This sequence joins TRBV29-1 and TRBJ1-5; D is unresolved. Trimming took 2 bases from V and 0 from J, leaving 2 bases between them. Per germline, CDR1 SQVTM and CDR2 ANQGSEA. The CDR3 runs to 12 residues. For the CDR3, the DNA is TGCAGCGTTGAAAGTAGCAATCAGCCCCAGCATTTT. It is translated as CSVESSNQPQHF.

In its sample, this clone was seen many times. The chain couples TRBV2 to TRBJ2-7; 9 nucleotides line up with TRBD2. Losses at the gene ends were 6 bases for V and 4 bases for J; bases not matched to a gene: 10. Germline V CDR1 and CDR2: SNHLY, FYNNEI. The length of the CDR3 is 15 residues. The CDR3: CASRNELAGTYEQYF. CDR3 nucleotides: TGTGCCAGCAGAAACGAGCTAGCGGGGACATACGAGCAGTACTTC.

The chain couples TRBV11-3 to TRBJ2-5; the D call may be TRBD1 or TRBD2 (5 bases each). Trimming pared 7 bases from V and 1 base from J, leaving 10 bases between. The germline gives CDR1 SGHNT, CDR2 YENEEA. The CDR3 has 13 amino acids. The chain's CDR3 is CASTPGPQETQYF. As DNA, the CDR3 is TGTGCCAGCACCCCGGGGCCCCAAGAGACCCAGTACTTC.

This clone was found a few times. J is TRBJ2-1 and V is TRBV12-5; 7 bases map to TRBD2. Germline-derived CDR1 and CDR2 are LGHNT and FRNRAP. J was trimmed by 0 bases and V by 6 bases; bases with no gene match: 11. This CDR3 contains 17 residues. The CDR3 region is CASGQAGFVSSYNEQFF. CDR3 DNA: TGTGCTAGTGGACAAGCGGGGTTTGTGAGCTCCTACAATGAGCAGTTCTTC.

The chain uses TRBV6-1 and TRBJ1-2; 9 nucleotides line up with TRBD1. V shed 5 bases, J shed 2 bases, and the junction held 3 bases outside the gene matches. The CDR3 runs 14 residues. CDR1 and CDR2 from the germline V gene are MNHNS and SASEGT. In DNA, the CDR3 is TGTGCCAGCAGTCCCGGGACAGGGAACTATGGCTACACCTTC. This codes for CASSPGTGNYGYTF.

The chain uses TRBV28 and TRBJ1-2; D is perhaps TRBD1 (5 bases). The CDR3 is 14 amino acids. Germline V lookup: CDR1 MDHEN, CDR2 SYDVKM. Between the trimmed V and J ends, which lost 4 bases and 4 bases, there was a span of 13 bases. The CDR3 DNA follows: TGTGCCAGCAGTTCCGGTCTACAGGTCTATGGCTACACCTTC. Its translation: CASSSGLQVYGYTF.

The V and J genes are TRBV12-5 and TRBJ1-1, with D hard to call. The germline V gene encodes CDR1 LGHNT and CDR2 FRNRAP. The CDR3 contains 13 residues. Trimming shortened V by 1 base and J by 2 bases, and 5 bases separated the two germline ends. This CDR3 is CASGLAHNTEAFF. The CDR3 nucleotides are TGTGCTAGTGGTTTGGCCCACAACACTGAAGCTTTCTTT.

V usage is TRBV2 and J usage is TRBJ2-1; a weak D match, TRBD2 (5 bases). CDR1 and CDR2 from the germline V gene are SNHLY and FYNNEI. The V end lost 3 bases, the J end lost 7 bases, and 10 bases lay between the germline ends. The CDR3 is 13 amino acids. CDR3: CASSDRGRNEQFF. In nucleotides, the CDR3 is TGTGCCAGCAGTGATCGGGGTCGGAATGAGCAGTTCTTC.

CDR3 nucleotides: TGTGCCAGCAGCACAAGGACAGTCCGGCATGAAAAACTGTTTTTT. This translates into CASSTRTVRHEKLFF. The chain combines TRBV5-6 with TRBJ1-4; D is perhaps TRBD1 (6 bases). The V gene lost 4 bases and the J gene lost 6 bases, with 16 bases spanning the gap. Germline lookup yields CDR1 SGHDT and CDR2 YYEEEE. This CDR3 is built from 15 residues.

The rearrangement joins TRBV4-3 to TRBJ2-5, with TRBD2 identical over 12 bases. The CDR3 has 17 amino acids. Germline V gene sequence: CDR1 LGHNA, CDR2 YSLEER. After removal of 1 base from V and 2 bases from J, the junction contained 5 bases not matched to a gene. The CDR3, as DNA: TGCGCCAGCAGCCAAGGCCTAGCGGGGGGGCAGCAAGAGACCCAGTACTTC. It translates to CASSQGLAGGQQETQYF.

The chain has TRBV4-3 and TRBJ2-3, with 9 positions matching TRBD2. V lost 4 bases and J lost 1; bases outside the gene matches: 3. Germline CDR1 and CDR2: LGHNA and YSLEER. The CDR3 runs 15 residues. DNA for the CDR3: TGCGCCAGCAGCCCCGCTAGCGGGGGCACAGATACGCAGTATTTT. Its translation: CASSPASGGTDTQYF.